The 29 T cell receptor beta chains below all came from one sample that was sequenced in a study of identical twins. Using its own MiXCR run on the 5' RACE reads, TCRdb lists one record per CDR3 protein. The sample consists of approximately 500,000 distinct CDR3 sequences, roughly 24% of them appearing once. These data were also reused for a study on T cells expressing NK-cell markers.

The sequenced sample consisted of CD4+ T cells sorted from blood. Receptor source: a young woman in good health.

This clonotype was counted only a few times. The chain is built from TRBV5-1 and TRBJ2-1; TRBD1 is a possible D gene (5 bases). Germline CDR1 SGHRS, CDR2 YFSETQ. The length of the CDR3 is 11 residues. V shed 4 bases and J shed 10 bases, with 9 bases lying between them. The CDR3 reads CASSKQGEQFF. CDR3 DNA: TGCGCCAGCAGCAAGCAGGGCGAGCAGTTCTTC.

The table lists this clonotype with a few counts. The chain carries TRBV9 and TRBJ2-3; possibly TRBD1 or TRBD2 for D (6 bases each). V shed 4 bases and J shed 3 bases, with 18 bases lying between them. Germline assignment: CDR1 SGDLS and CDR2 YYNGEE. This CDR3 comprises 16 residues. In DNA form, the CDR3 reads TGTGCCAGCAGCCCTCCAAAGGGGGGAGGAACAGATACGCAGTATTTT. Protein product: CASSPPKGGGTDTQYF.

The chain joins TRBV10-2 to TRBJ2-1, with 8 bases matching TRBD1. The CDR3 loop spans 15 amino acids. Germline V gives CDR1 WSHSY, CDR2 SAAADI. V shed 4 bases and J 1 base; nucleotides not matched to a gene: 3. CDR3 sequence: CASSGGQDSYNEQFF. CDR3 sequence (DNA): TGCGCCAGCAGTGGGGGACAGGATTCCTACAATGAGCAGTTCTTC.

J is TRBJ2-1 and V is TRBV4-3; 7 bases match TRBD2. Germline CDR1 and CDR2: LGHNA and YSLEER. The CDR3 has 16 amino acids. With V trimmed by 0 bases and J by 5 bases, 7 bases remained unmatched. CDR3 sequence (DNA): TGCGCCAGCAGCCAAGATCCTCGCGGGAGCAACAATGAGCAGTTCTTC. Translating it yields CASSQDPRGSNNEQFF.

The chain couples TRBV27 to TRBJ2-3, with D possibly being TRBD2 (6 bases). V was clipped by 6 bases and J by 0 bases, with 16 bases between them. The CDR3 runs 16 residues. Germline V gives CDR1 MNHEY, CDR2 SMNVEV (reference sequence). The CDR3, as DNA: TGTGCCAGCAGCACGATCGGGACTTCTAGCACAGATACGCAGTATTTT. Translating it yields CASSTIGTSSTDTQYF.

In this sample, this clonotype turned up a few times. CDR3 sequence reads: CASSLELEPSGYTF. The CDR3, as DNA: TGCGCCAGCAGCTTAGAGCTAGAACCCTCTGGCTACACCTTC. The chain couples TRBV5-1 to TRBJ1-2, with D hard to call. Trimming cost V 2 bases and J 7 bases, with 15 bases left between them. Germline lookup yields CDR1 SGHRS and CDR2 YFSETQ. This CDR3 spans 14 amino acids.

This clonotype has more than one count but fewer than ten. The CDR3 bases are TGCAGCGTTGGGCCTGGACAGGGGAAAGAGACCCAGTACTTC. This gives the protein CSVGPGQGKETQYF. This chain uses TRBV29-1 with TRBJ2-5; 9 positions match TRBD1. Germline V CDR1 and CDR2: SQVTM, ANQGSEA. J gave up 3 bases and V 4 bases, and 6 bases lay outside the gene matches. The CDR3 spans 14 residues.

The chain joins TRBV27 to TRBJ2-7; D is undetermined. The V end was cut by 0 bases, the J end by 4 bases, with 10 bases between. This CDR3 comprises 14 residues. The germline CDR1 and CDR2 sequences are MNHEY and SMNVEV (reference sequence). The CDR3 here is CASSLSGPAYEQYF. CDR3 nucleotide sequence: TGTGCCAGCAGTTTATCAGGACCCGCATACGAGCAGTACTTC.

Written as DNA, the CDR3 is TGTGCCAGCCGAAGACGCGGAACTAGCACAGATACGCAGTATTTT. This gives the protein CASRRRGTSTDTQYF. The chain is built from TRBV7-8 and TRBJ2-3, with unresolved D. The CDR3 extends over 15 amino acids. Trimming pared 8 bases from V and 0 bases from J, leaving 15 bases between. Germline lookup yields CDR1 SGHVS and CDR2 FQNEAQ.

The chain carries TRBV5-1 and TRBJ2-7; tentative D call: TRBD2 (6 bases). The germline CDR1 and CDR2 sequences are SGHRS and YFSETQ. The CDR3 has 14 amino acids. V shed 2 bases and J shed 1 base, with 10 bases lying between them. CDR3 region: CASSFAGGSYEQYF. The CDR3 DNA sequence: TGCGCCAGCAGCTTTGCCGGGGGATCCTACGAGCAGTACTTC.

CDR3 amino acids: CASSLARGTYHTGELFF. For the CDR3, the DNA is TGTGCCAGCAGCTTGGCGAGGGGAACTTACCACACCGGGGAGCTGTTTTTT. The chain has TRBV5-6 and TRBJ2-2, with D perhaps TRBD1 or TRBD2 (5 bases each). V was pared by 0 bases and J by 3 bases, with 15 bases between. The germline CDR1 and CDR2 sequences are SGHDT and YYEEEE. CDR3 length: 17 residues.

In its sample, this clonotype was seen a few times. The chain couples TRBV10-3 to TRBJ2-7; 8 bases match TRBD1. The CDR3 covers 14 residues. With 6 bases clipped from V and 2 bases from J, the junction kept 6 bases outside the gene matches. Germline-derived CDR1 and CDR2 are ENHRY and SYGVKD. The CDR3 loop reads CAIRTGTGTYEQYF. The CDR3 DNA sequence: TGTGCCATCAGAACCGGGACAGGAACCTACGAGCAGTACTTC.

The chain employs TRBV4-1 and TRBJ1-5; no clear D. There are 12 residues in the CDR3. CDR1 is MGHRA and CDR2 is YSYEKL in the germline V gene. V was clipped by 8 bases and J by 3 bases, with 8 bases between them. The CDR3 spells CASGGLNQPQHF. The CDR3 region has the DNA TGCGCCAGCGGAGGGCTCAATCAGCCCCAGCATTTT.

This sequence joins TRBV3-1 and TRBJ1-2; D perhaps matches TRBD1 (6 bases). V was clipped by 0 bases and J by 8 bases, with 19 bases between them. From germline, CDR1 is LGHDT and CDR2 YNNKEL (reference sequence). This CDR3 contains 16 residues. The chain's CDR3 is CASSQDWAGEVTGYTF. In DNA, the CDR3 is TGTGCCAGCAGCCAAGACTGGGCAGGGGAGGTGACCGGCTACACCTTC.

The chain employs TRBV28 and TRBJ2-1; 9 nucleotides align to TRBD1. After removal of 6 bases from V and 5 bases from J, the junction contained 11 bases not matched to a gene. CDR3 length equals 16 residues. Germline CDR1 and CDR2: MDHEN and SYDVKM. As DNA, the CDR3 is TGTGCCAGCAGACTCACCCCGGGACAGGGTAACAATGAGCAGTTCTTC. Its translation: CASRLTPGQGNNEQFF.

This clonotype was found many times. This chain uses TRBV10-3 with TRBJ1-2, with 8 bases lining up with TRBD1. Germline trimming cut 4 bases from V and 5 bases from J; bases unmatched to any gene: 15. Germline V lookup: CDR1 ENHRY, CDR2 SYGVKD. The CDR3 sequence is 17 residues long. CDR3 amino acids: CAISATGGSTRDYGYTF. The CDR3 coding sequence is TGTGCCATCAGTGCAACAGGGGGTTCGACGAGGGATTATGGCTACACCTTC.

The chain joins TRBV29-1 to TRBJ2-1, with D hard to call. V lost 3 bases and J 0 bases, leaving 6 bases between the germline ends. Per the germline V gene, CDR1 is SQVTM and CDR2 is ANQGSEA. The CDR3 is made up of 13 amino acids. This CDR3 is CSVDTVSYNEQFF. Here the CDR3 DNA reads TGCAGCGTTGACACGGTCTCCTACAATGAGCAGTTCTTC.

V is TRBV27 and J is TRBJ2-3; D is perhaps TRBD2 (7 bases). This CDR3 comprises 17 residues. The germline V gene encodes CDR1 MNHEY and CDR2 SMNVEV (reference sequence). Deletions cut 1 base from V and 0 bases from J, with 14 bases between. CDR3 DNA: TGTGCCAGCAGTTTATTTGGCGGGGGCGGGAGCACAGATACGCAGTATTTT. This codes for CASSLFGGGGSTDTQYF.

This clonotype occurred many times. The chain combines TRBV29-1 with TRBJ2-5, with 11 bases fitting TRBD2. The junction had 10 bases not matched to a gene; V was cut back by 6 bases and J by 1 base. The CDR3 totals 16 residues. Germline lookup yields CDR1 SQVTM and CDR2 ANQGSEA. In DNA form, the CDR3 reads TGCAGCGTCTCTCAACCGGGACTAGCGGTCCAAGAGACCCAGTACTTC. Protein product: CSVSQPGLAVQETQYF.

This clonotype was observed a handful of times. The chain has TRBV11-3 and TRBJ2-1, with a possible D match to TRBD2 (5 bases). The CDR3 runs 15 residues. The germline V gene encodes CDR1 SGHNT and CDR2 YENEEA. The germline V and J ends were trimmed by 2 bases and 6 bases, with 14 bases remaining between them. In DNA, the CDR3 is TGTGCCAGCAGCTTACGACCGGGGAATCTCAATGAGCAGTTCTTC. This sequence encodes CASSLRPGNLNEQFF.

In nucleotides, the CDR3 is TGTGCCAGCAGCTCTGGGGCAGGTCTAAATTCACCCCTCCACTTT. Residues: CASSSGAGLNSPLHF. The V call is TRBV7-9, the J call TRBJ1-6; a weak D match, TRBD1 (5 bases). CDR3 length: 15 residues. V was pared by 4 bases and J by 7 bases, with 14 bases between. Germline CDR1 SEHNR, CDR2 FQNEAQ (reference sequence).

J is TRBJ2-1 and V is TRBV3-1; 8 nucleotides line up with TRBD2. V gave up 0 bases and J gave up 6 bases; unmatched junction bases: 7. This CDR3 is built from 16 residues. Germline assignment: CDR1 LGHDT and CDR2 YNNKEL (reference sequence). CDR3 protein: CASSQDPSGRGNEQFF. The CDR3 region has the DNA TGTGCCAGCAGCCAAGATCCCAGCGGGAGAGGCAATGAGCAGTTCTTC.

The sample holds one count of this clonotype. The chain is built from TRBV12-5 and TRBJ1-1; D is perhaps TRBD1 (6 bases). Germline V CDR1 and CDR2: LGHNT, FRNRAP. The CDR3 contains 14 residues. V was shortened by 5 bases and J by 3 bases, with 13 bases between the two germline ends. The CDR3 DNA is TGTGCTAGTGGTCCACAGGGTCCCGACACTGAAGCTTTCTTT. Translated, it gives CASGPQGPDTEAFF.

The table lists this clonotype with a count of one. DNA of the CDR3: TGTGCCAGCAGCCCAGAGTCAAGTTGGCGGGAGCAGTACTTC. Translating gives CASSPESSWREQYF. V gene TRBV7-2 combines with J gene TRBJ2-7; no reliable D call. The CDR3 runs 14 residues. Germline V gene lookup returns CDR1 SGHTA and CDR2 FQGNSA. Between the trimmed V and J ends, which lost 5 bases and 7 bases, there was a span of 18 bases.

The CDR3 DNA follows: TGTGCCAGCAGCCAGGTACAGGGCAATGAGCAGTTCTTC. Translating it yields CASSQVQGNEQFF. The chain is built from TRBV3-1 and TRBJ2-1; perhaps TRBD1 as D (6 bases). The length of the CDR3 is 13 residues. Germline lookup yields CDR1 LGHDT and CDR2 YNNKEL (reference sequence). The V and J ends lost 3 bases and 6 bases respectively, with 9 bases between them.

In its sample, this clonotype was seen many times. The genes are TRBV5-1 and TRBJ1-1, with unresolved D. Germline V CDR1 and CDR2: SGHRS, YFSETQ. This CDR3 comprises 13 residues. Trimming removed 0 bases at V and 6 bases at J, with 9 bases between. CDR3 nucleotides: TGCGCCAGCAGCTTGGTGGAGGGAGCTGAAGCTTTCTTT. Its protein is CASSLVEGAEAFF.

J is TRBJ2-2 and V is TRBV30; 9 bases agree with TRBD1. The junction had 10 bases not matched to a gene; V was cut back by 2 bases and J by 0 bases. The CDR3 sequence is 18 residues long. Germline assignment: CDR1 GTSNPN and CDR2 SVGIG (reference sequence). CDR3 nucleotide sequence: TGTGCCTGGAGTCCCAAAAATGGACAGGGGACGAACACCGGGGAGCTGTTTTTT. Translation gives CAWSPKNGQGTNTGELFF.

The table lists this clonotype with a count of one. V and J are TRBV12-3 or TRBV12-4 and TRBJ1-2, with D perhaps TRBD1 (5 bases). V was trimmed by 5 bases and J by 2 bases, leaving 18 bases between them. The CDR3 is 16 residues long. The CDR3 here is CASSQRPGGQNYGYTF. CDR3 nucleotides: TGTGCCAGCAGTCAACGCCCCGGGGGTCAGAACTATGGCTACACCTTC.

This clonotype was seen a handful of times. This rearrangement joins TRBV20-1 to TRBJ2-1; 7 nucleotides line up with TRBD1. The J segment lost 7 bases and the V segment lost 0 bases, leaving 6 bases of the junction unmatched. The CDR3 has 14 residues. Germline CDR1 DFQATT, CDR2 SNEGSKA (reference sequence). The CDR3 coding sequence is TGCAGTGCTAGAGACAGGGGGATTCGGAATGAGCAGTTCTTC. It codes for CSARDRGIRNEQFF.